This T cell receptor (beta chain) derives from a study of blood T cells in healthy people across ages (dated by TCRdb to between 2014 and 2017). Looking at the study overall: In model experiments, template switching captured about one uniquely barcoded TCR beta cDNA molecule for every two T cells. Two additional independent replicas of 1 million unique cDNA reads from the same blood draw were analyzed for two donors (one aged 18 to 30 and one aged 80 or older). To avoid experimental bias, donors of different ages were randomly spread across the sequencing lanes. The donors were divided into four age groups: young (average roughly 15 years), middle-aged (around 37), aged (62) and long-lived (roughly 82). Age-related changes in TCR beta repertoire diversity were measured in the study by deep sequencing normalized with unique cDNA molecular identifiers.

What the authors observed across the whole study: Compared with the aged group, more naive CD4+ T cells, fewer expanded clones and increased TCR diversity were shown by the long-lived group, suggesting age selection. Because profiling used bulk unsorted PBMCs, naive and antigen-experienced compartments could not be compared conclusively. Total diversity estimates from one million sequenced T cells were considered lower bounds and underestimates. As age increased, observed TCR beta diversity per million T cells dropped in a roughly linear way, and a significant reduction was already evident by age about 40. A strong correlation was found between observed TCR beta diversity and the percentage of naive T cells measured by flow cytometry. The CMV infection status of donors was not known, potentially confounding age-related changes in expanded clonotypes.

The donors were some 39 Caucasian individuals from Russia, aged roughly 6 to 100 years, who were systemically healthy. Ten milliliters of peripheral blood were drawn from each donor into EDTA-treated Vacutainer tubes. PBMCs were isolated by Ficoll-Paque density-gradient centrifugation, with at least 6 million obtained per sample. Trizol reagent was used to extract total RNA from the PBMCs, yielding at least 6 micrograms per sample. The percentages of naive CD45RAhigh/CD27high T cells were determined by flow cytometry on a PBMC aliquot from every donor. As regards this clonotype: The clone's antigen remains unknown. Per-base quality was not reported, and no clone a single base away is much larger than it.

Library method: 5' RACE. The instrument was an Illumina HiSeq 2500. The second PCR ran for about 7 to 11 cycles and used a J-beta primer mix along with a sample-barcoded 5' primer. Each TCR beta cDNA molecule received a unique molecular identifier from a template-switch 5' adaptor carrying 12 random nucleotides. Each sample yielded at least 3 million CDR3-containing paired-end reads. The Mint cDNA synthesis kit, primed by a TRBC-specific oligonucleotide, was used to synthesize first-strand cDNA from all RNA. Following uracil-DNA glycosylase treatment, all cDNA underwent a first 18-cycle PCR with the universal primers M1SS and BC2_uni_R. Processing in the source paper ran as follows. For normalization, 1 million high-quality reads were randomly selected from each sample, with every read carrying a distinct molecular identifier. Reads sharing molecular identifiers were discarded rather than binned into consensus sequences. MiTCR, run with a Q25 quality threshold and the strictest error-elimination algorithm, handled CDR3 identification, clonotype clustering and error correction. A nonparametric unseen species model with Euler transformation was used to estimate lower-bound total TCR beta diversity. TCRdb redid the processing of the public reads, applying fastp at Q25 and MiXCR, and retained in-frame beta chains. Identical CDR3 protein sequences are pooled into one entry, listed with their most common genes and DNA. TCRdb's processing, not the authors', yielded these V and J calls. In all, the sample holds under 950,000 distinct CDR3 sequences, and 22% of those were seen once. The ten largest clones add up to around a fifth of the sample.

CDR1 and CDR2, per the germline V gene, are MGHDK and SYGVNS. Between the V and J ends, shortened by 1 base and 2 bases respectively, the junction contains 14 bases. The CDR3 numbers 16 residues from cysteine through phenylalanine. Left in the record is the CDR3 DNA by itself, 48 bases read in frame from the first base. This receptor chain uses TRBV25-1 and TRBJ2-5; the D gene is tentatively TRBD1 or TRBD2, each matching 6 bases. Material for sequencing was blood. The receptor was derived from a man between 65 and 85 years old in good health. The base sequence is TGTGCCAGCAGTGAATTGGGGGCAGGGACTCAAGAGACCCAGTACTTC. This translates into CASSELGAGTQETQYF.